The 19 T cell receptor beta chains in this list originate from one sample, sequenced in a study of vaccination and CD4 T cells after COVID-19. Treatment specified: roughly 10-day PBMC culture with coronavirus spike peptide pools or control peptides (ViraFEST assay). Sequence data for DNA of cultured CD4+ T cells were generated by the Oncomine TCR Beta short-read assay. TCRdb recomputed calls from the PCR reads with MiXCR, one row per CDR3 protein. The sample records approximately 12,000 distinct CDR3 sequences, roughly 44% being singletons. Their antigens are not known. Material: CD4+ T cells from blood, cultured in vitro. The receptors were sampled from a human donor who had recovered from COVID-19.

The rearrangement joins TRBV19 to TRBJ2-3; no clear D gene. This CDR3 is built from 13 residues. Germline V CDR1 and CDR2: LNHDA, SQIVND (reference sequence). V lost 3 bases and J 4 bases, leaving 8 bases between the germline ends. DNA of the CDR3: TGTGCCAGTAGTATTCTGAAGGCAGATACGCAGTATTTT. It codes for CASSILKADTQYF.

This clonotype was counted only a few times. The chain employs TRBV6-2 or TRBV6-3 and TRBJ2-5; D remains ambiguous. CDR1 and CDR2 from the germline V gene are MNHEY and SVGEGT. V was cut by 4 bases and J by 0 bases, with 18 bases left in between. This CDR3 contains 17 residues. The CDR3 spells CASSSRTDSIHQETQYF. CDR3 DNA sequence: TGTGCCAGCAGTTCCAGGACGGATAGTATACACCAAGAGACCCAGTACTTC.

The table lists this clonotype with a few counts. The V call is TRBV27, the J call TRBJ2-2; 10 bases fit TRBD2. The CDR3 loop spans 15 amino acids. V gave up 7 bases and J gave up 1 base; unmatched junction bases: 3. Germline V lookup: CDR1 MNHEY, CDR2 SMNVEV (reference sequence). The CDR3 reads CASKRLAGNTGELFF. CDR3 sequence (DNA): TGTGCCAGCAAACGACTAGCGGGGAACACCGGGGAGCTGTTTTTT.

This chain joins TRBV12-5 and TRBJ2-1; 7 bases are shared with TRBD1. The germline CDR1 and CDR2 sequences are LGHNT and FRNRAP. The V segment lost 6 bases and the J segment 3 bases; nucleotides outside the gene matches: 5. This CDR3 has 14 residues. In DNA form, the CDR3 reads TGTGCTAGTGGGACAGGGATGGACTACAATGAGCAGTTCTTC. Its protein product is CASGTGMDYNEQFF.

The chain has TRBV7-3 and TRBJ2-1; TRBD2 might be the D (6 bases). Germline loops: CDR1 SGHTA, CDR2 FQGTGA. The germline V and J ends were trimmed by 4 bases and 4 bases, with 11 bases remaining between them. The CDR3 is 14 residues long. Written as DNA, the CDR3 is TGTGCCAGCAGCTCAGATAGCGGTTACAATGAGCAGTTCTTC. It translates to CASSSDSGYNEQFF.

This clonotype was found a few times. The CDR3 DNA reads TGTGCCAGCGCCAGACAGGGGGATCAGCCCCAGCATTTT. Its protein product is CASARQGDQPQHF. The genes are TRBV7-2 and TRBJ1-5; 9 positions match TRBD1. The CDR3 is 13 residues long. CDR1 SGHTA and CDR2 FQGNSA come from the germline V gene. V was pared by 8 bases and J by 5 bases, with 4 bases of the junction left unmatched.

Concerning this clonotype: Mismatch with germline at one junction end may stem from a read error. The chain uses TRBV15 and TRBJ1-5; D gene ambiguous. This CDR3 is built from 13 residues. Germline V CDR1 and CDR2: LNHNV, YYDKDF (reference sequence). This CDR3 reads CATGRVSNQPQHF. In DNA, the CDR3 is TGTGCCACCGGCAGAGTAAGTAATCAGCCCCAGCATTTT.

The rearrangement links TRBV4-1 to TRBJ2-2, with 11 bases that match TRBD2. The J segment lost 4 bases and the V segment lost 4 bases, leaving 11 bases of the junction unmatched. This CDR3 is 18 amino acids long. Germline V gene lookup returns CDR1 MGHRA and CDR2 YSYEKL. In DNA form, the CDR3 reads TGCGCCAGCAGCCTTTATCGATTAGCGGGAGGGACCACCGGGGAGCTGTTTTTT. Its protein is CASSLYRLAGGTTGELFF.

V and J are TRBV2 and TRBJ2-1, with a weak D call TRBD2 (6 bases). CDR3 length equals 14 residues. Germline CDR1 reads SNHLY; CDR2 reads FYNNEI. The V and J ends lost 5 bases and 0 bases respectively, with 8 bases between them. The CDR3 DNA follows: TGTGCCAGCAGTCTGGAGGGCTCCTACAATGAGCAGTTCTTC. Translated, it gives CASSLEGSYNEQFF. Looking up the rest from reference TRBV2 and TRBJ2-1 gives the full variable domain: EPEVTQTPSHQVTQMGQEVILRCVPISNHLYFYWYRQILGQKVEFLVSFYNNEISEKSEIFDDQFSVERPDGSNFTLKIRSTKLEDSAMYFCASSLEGSYNEQFFGPGTRLTVL.

V gene TRBV5-1 combines with J gene TRBJ1-1; 8 bases map to TRBD1. This CDR3 contains 15 residues. Losses at the gene ends were 0 bases for V and 3 bases for J; bases not matched to a gene: 4. CDR1 and CDR2 (germline): SGHRS, YFSETQ. The CDR3 sequence: CASSLEGRGHTEAFF. The CDR3 bases are TGCGCCAGCAGCTTGGAGGGCAGGGGGCACACTGAAGCTTTCTTT.

The V call is TRBV5-4, the J call TRBJ1-1; no clear D. The V and J ends lost 4 bases and 1 base respectively, with 5 bases between them. The CDR3 has 12 amino acids. Germline V CDR1 and CDR2: SGHNT, YYREEE (reference sequence). In DNA, the CDR3 is TGTGCCAGCAGCGGTCCGAACACTGAAGCTTTCTTT. This encodes CASSGPNTEAFF. Filled out from reference TRBV5-4 and TRBJ1-1, the complete variable domain reads ETGVTQSPTHLIKTRGQQVTLRCSSQSGHNTVSWYQQALGQGPQFIFQYYREEENGRGNFPPRFSGLQFPNYSSELNVNALELDDSALYLCASSGPNTEAFFGQGTRLTVV.

The chain joins TRBV29-1 to TRBJ1-5; 7 positions agree with TRBD1. V gave up 3 bases and J gave up 4 bases; unmatched junction bases: 3. There are 13 residues in the CDR3. CDR1 and CDR2 from the germline V gene are SQVTM and ANQGSEA. The CDR3 loop is CSVDGTENQPQHF. CDR3 DNA: TGCAGCGTTGATGGGACAGAGAATCAGCCCCAGCATTTT.

The chain uses TRBV7-3 and TRBJ2-5; D not resolved. CDR1 is SGHTA, CDR2 FQGTGA, per germline. Trimming cost V 2 bases and J 1 base, with 8 bases left between them. This CDR3 is 14 amino acids long. The CDR3 region has the DNA TGTGCCAGCAGCTTATCGGCAGCCCAAGAGACCCAGTACTTC. The encoded protein is CASSLSAAQETQYF.

This clonotype showed up just once. This chain joins TRBV7-2 and TRBJ2-3, with D possibly called TRBD1 or TRBD2 (5 bases each). V was shortened by 5 bases and J by 0 bases, with 9 bases between the two germline ends. The length of the CDR3 is 14 residues. In germline, CDR1 is SGHTA, CDR2 FQGNSA. CDR3 residues: CASSRDHSTDTQYF. The CDR3 DNA is TGTGCCAGCAGCCGGGACCACAGCACAGATACGCAGTATTTT.

This clonotype has just a few counts. The chain carries TRBV15 and TRBJ2-2; D is uncertain. Germline-derived CDR1 and CDR2 are LNHNV and YYDKDF (reference sequence). Trimming removed 0 bases at V and 3 bases at J, with 11 bases between. The CDR3 loop spans 16 amino acids. CDR3 DNA: TGTGCCACCAGCAGAGATCACTTCAGCTACACCGGGGAGCTGTTTTTT. It translates to CATSRDHFSYTGELFF.

This clonotype showed up just a few times. CDR3 region: CSARKTGGRETQYF. The CDR3 DNA sequence: TGCAGTGCTAGAAAGACAGGTGGGCGAGAGACCCAGTACTTC. The chain is built from TRBV20-1 and TRBJ2-5; perhaps TRBD1 as D (6 bases). V was clipped by 2 bases and J by 4 bases, with 14 bases between them. The germline V gene has CDR1 DFQATT and CDR2 SNEGSKA (reference sequence). This CDR3 has 14 amino acids.

The chain recombines TRBV7-6 with TRBJ1-1; TRBD1 matches 9 bases. The germline CDR1 and CDR2 sequences are SGHVS and FNYEAQ. The CDR3 has 14 amino acids. The V segment lost 5 bases and the J segment 6 bases; nucleotides outside the gene matches: 7. The CDR3 spells CASSPSRQGAEAFF. The CDR3 nucleotides read TGTGCCAGCAGCCCATCCCGACAGGGGGCTGAAGCTTTCTTT.

The chain combines TRBV28 with TRBJ2-1, with 10 bases that match TRBD2. Trimming cost V 2 bases and J 3 bases; bases outside gene matches: 1. The V gene's germline CDR1 is MDHEN and CDR2 SYDVKM. The CDR3 length is 15 residues. The CDR3, as DNA: TGTGCCAGCAGTTTACCTAGCGGGGGCTACAATGAGCAGTTCTTC. Protein product: CASSLPSGGYNEQFF.

The gene calls are TRBV3-1 and TRBJ2-7, with D possibly matching TRBD2 (6 bases). V was cut by 1 base and J by 6 bases, with 16 bases left in between. The CDR3 spans 15 residues. Germline CDR1 is LGHDT and CDR2 is YNNKEL (reference sequence). Written as DNA, the CDR3 is TGTGCCAGCAGCCAAGGTAGCGGTATGGTGTCCGAGCAGTACTTC. Translating it yields CASSQGSGMVSEQYF.